This T cell receptor beta chain was recovered during a study of cytomegalovirus exposure and HLA in healthy donors. Background on the study: From 150 million to 200 million T cells, an earlier analysis saw approximately 110 million unique TCR beta sequences.

In the case of this clone: Its cognate antigen is unknown.

PCR was performed using 60 Vbeta and 13 Jbeta primers. Measured with immunoSEQ multiplex PCR; TCRdb has only the in-frame clones, and not every one. The data show 150,000 to 180,000 clones, roughly three quarters seen once. Overall study results and limits: A later analysis reportedly found fewer N-insertions in an Asian-associated ancestry cluster than the roughly 670-donor mean. TCR beta sequences reportedly predicted the HLA-A and HLA-B alleles of most subjects accurately. Later, an analysis found that common viral pathogens appeared to be linked with several of the most significant clusters.

The CDR3 sequence is 16 residues long. With 0 bases removed from V and 2 bases from J, the gap between germline ends came to 12 bases. Germline CDR1 is SGHRS and CDR2 is YFSETQ. Sequencing used PBMCs. The V and J genes are TRBV5-1 and TRBJ1-3; perhaps TRBD1 as D (5 bases). The source is a man aged 25 to 40 in good health and CMV-seropositive. In DNA form, the CDR3 reads TGCGCCAGCAGCTTGGCAGGAGGGACCCCTGGAAACACCATATATTTT. Protein: CASSLAGGTPGNTIYF.